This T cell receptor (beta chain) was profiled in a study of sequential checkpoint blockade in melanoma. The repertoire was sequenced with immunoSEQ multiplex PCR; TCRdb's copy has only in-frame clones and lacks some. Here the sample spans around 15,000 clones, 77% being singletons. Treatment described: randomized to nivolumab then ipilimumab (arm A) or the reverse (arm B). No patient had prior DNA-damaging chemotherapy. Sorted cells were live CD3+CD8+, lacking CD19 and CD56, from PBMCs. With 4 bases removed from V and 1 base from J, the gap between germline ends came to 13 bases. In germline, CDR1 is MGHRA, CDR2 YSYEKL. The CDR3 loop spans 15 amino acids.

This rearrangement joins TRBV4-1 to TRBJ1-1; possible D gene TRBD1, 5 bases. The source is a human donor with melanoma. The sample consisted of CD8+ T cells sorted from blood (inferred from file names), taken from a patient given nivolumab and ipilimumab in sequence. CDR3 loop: CASSPGPGENTEAFF. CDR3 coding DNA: TGCGCCAGCAGCCCGGGACCGGGAGAGAACACTGAAGCTTTCTTT.